Listed below are T cell receptor beta chains from one sample, sequenced in a study of a mutant IDH1 vaccine in newly diagnosed glioma. Their antigens are not known. Some clones are missing from TCRdb's copy, which holds only in-frame ones; the method was immunoSEQ multiplex PCR. This sample has 58,000 or so clones; 86% occur once, and the top ten carry roughly 1.6%. The sequencing used PBMCs, collected from a glioma patient whose treatment included an IDH1 peptide vaccine. These receptors all come from a man aged 40-50 years with glioma. CDR3s include the opening cysteine and the closing phenylalanine or tryptophan. A D gene is named only where the DNA matches it firmly. Clone size is not always given. Where it is, it says once, few, many or a class for expanded clones.

v_gene,abundance,len,d_gene,j_gene,CDR3aa,CDR3nt
TRBV5-1,NA,16,TRBD2,TRBJ2-7,CASSLLASGSIYEQYF,TGCGCCAGCAGCCTCCTGGCTAGCGGGAGTATCTACGAGCAGTACTTC
TRBV7-2,once,15,TRBD2,TRBJ2-3,CASSSAGRFTDTQYF,TGTGCCAGCAGCTCAGCGGGAAGATTCACAGATACGCAGTATTTT
TRBV15,NA,16,NA,TRBJ2-1,CATSSPRTRFYNEQFF,TGTGCCACCAGCTCTCCAAGGACCCGTTTCTACAATGAGCAGTTCTTC
TRBV25-1,NA,15,NA,TRBJ2-3,CASSEGGPYTDTQYF,TGTGCCAGCAGTGAAGGGGGTCCCTACACAGATACGCAGTATTTT
TRBV2,once,14,TRBD2,TRBJ2-7,CASSAGTSVYEQYF,TGTGCCAGCAGTGCCGGGACTAGTGTCTACGAGCAGTACTTC
TRBV6-6,few,13,NA,TRBJ1-5,CASTGESNQPQHF,TGTGCCAGCACCGGGGAAAGCAATCAGCCCCAGCATTTT
TRBV7-9,NA,13,NA,TRBJ2-3,CASSLLLGDTQYF,TGTGCCAGCAGCTTACTCTTGGGTGATACGCAGTATTTT
TRBV6-1,NA,13,NA,TRBJ2-1,CASSDLRTLEQFF,TGTGCCAGCAGTGACTTAAGGACGTTGGAGCAGTTCTTC
TRBV9,NA,15,TRBD1,TRBJ1-2,CASSVDPGGGYGYTF,TGTGCCAGCAGCGTAGATCCAGGGGGAGGCTATGGCTACACCTTC
TRBV6-5,once,15,TRBD1,TRBJ2-7,CASSYSKQGGGEQYF,TGTGCCAGCAGTTACTCGAAACAAGGGGGCGGCGAGCAGTACTTC